The 16 T cell receptor beta chains below all came from one sample that was sequenced in a study of T-cell memory formation after mild COVID-19. TCRdb redid the calling of the 5' RACE reads with MiXCR, one entry per CDR3 protein. The sample gives approximately 450,000 distinct CDR3 sequences, 18% of which show up once; roughly 12% is in the top ten. Sample: PBMCs or a T cell subset sorted from them (not recorded which). These receptors were obtained from an adult woman who had mild COVID-19 (a few samples of this study predate the infection). Cell type and time point are not known.

This chain joins TRBV7-2 and TRBJ1-2; D gene ambiguous. The V gene's germline CDR1 is SGHTA and CDR2 FQGNSA. There are 13 residues in the CDR3. The ends were cut back, 2 bases at V and 7 bases at J, with 11 bases in the middle. The CDR3: CASSLFIAPGYTF. CDR3 DNA sequence: TGTGCCAGCAGCTTATTTATAGCTCCTGGCTACACCTTC.

The gene calls are TRBV7-9 and TRBJ2-3, with D maybe TRBD2 (6 bases). Germline loops: CDR1 SEHNR, CDR2 FQNEAQ (reference sequence). V was shortened by 3 bases and J by 1 base, with 23 bases between the two germline ends. The length of the CDR3 is 19 residues. CDR3: CASSFEPSGTVGGTDTQYF. The DNA for the CDR3 is TGTGCCAGCAGCTTCGAGCCCTCCGGGACTGTCGGGGGCACAGATACGCAGTATTTT. The entire variable domain, with the rest obtained from reference TRBV7-9 and TRBJ2-3, is as follows: DTGVSQNPRHKITKRGQNVTFRCDPISEHNRLYWYRQTLGQGPEFLTYFQNEAQLEKSRLLSDRFSAERPKGSFSTLEIQRTEQGDSAMYLCASSFEPSGTVGGTDTQYFGPGTRLTVL.

The chain couples TRBV9 to TRBJ2-7, with D possibly matching TRBD1 (6 bases). Germline CDR1 reads SGDLS; CDR2 reads YYNGEE. Trimming cost V 0 bases and J 2 bases, with 12 bases left between them. The CDR3 loop spans 15 amino acids. Written as DNA, the CDR3 is TGTGCCAGCAGCGTAGGGACAGACCTGACCTACGAGCAGTACTTC. It encodes CASSVGTDLTYEQYF. Drawing the rest from reference TRBV9 and TRBJ2-7, the complete variable domain is DSGVTQTPKHLITATGQRVTLRCSPRSGDLSVYWYQQSLDQGLQFLIQYYNGEERAKGNILERFSAQQFPDLHSELNLSSLELGDSALYFCASSVGTDLTYEQYFGPGTRLTVT.

This clonotype was detected only once. The rearrangement links TRBV24-1 to TRBJ2-5; no clear D gene. The CDR3 loop spans 11 amino acids. Germline loops: CDR1 KGHDR, CDR2 SFDVKD. The ends were cut back, 5 bases at V and 5 bases at J, with 5 bases in the middle. CDR3 sequence: CATSVGETQYF. The CDR3 nucleotides are TGTGCCACCAGTGTAGGGGAGACCCAGTACTTC.

This clonotype has just a few counts. This chain uses TRBV7-9 with TRBJ1-5, with TRBD1 matching 7 bases. The junction had 8 bases not matched to a gene; V was cut back by 5 bases and J by 4 bases. The CDR3 covers 15 residues. Germline V gives CDR1 SEHNR, CDR2 FQNEAQ (reference sequence). Here the CDR3 DNA reads TGTGCCAGCAGCCGGGACAGTGTAGCAAATCAGCCCCAGCATTTT. This translates into CASSRDSVANQPQHF.

The J gene is TRBJ1-2, the V gene TRBV15; 8 bases map to TRBD1. V was clipped by 0 bases and J by 6 bases; unmatched bases: 12. The CDR3 consists of 17 residues. Germline V gives CDR1 LNHNV, CDR2 YYDKDF (reference sequence). CDR3 bases: TGTGCCACCAGCAGAGATAAGCGAACAGGGGGTCTGGATGGCTACACCTTC. As protein: CATSRDKRTGGLDGYTF.

The rearrangement links TRBV5-1 to TRBJ1-1; TRBD1 might be the D (5 bases). Germline loops: CDR1 SGHRS, CDR2 YFSETQ. Trimming stripped 0 bases from V and 0 bases from J, with 15 bases between. The CDR3 sequence is 17 residues long. In nucleotides, the CDR3 is TGCGCCAGCAGCTTGGTGGGGGAATTTGCTATGAACACTGAAGCTTTCTTT. It yields the protein CASSLVGEFAMNTEAFF.

The chain combines TRBV9 with TRBJ2-3, with 7 bases aligning to TRBD2. The germline gives CDR1 SGDLS, CDR2 YYNGEE. V was clipped by 2 bases and J by 2 bases; unmatched bases: 11. The CDR3 consists of 17 residues. CDR3 amino acids: CASSVGGGLGDTDTQYF. DNA for the CDR3: TGTGCCAGCAGCGTCGGGGGAGGGCTAGGGGACACAGATACGCAGTATTTT. Looking up the rest from reference TRBV9 and TRBJ2-3 gives the full variable domain: DSGVTQTPKHLITATGQRVTLRCSPRSGDLSVYWYQQSLDQGLQFLIQYYNGEERAKGNILERFSAQQFPDLHSELNLSSLELGDSALYFCASSVGGGLGDTDTQYFGPGTRLTVL.

The chain has TRBV29-1 and TRBJ2-1; D is uncertain. Germline CDR1 is SQVTM and CDR2 is ANQGSEA. Between the trimmed V and J ends, which lost 4 bases and 0 bases, there was a span of 10 bases. The CDR3 sequence is 14 residues long. The DNA of the CDR3 is TGCAGCGTTGGTGCAGGATCCTCCTACAATGAGCAGTTCTTC. Translated, it gives CSVGAGSSYNEQFF.

The rearrangement joins TRBV5-1 to TRBJ1-4; the D is unclear. The CDR3 consists of 15 residues. Germline-derived CDR1 and CDR2 are SGHRS and YFSETQ. V was pared by 4 bases and J by 3 bases, with 13 bases between. CDR3 in amino acids: CASSILTGANEKLFF. CDR3 sequence (DNA): TGCGCCAGCAGCATACTGACCGGGGCTAATGAAAAACTGTTTTTT. Full variable domain (rest looked up from reference TRBV5-1 and TRBJ1-4): KAGVTQTPRYLIKTRGQQVTLSCSPISGHRSVSWYQQTPGQGLQFLFEYFSETQRNKGNFPGRFSGRQFSNSRSEMNVSTLELGDSALYLCASSILTGANEKLFFGSGTQLSVL.

This chain uses TRBV7-6 with TRBJ2-2, with 8 nucleotides matching TRBD2. With V trimmed by 2 bases and J by 3 bases, 8 bases remained unmatched. Germline V CDR1 and CDR2: SGHVS, FNYEAQ. The CDR3 is made up of 17 amino acids. The CDR3 DNA is TGTGCCAGCAGCTTACGCCAAAGCGGGGGCCACACCGGGGAGCTGTTTTTT. It encodes CASSLRQSGGHTGELFF. The whole variable domain, remainder taken from reference TRBV7-6 and TRBJ2-2, is GAGVSQSPRYKVTKRGQDVALRCDPISGHVSLYWYRQALGQGPEFLTYFNYEAQQDKSGLPNDRFSAERPEGSISTLTIQRTEQRDSAMYRCASSLRQSGGHTGELFFGEGSRLTVL.

This clonotype was detected only once. V is TRBV24-1 and J is TRBJ1-1, with D possibly TRBD1 on 6 matching bases. The CDR3 is made up of 15 amino acids. V was shortened by 4 bases and J by 5 bases, with 16 bases between the two germline ends. Germline assignment: CDR1 KGHDR and CDR2 SFDVKD. CDR3 loop: CATSDSTGLGTEAFF. The CDR3 DNA is TGTGCCACCAGTGACTCGACAGGATTAGGGACTGAAGCTTTCTTT.

The chain carries TRBV6-5 and TRBJ2-5; 15 positions agree with TRBD2. Germline trimming cut 2 bases from V and 2 bases from J; bases unmatched to any gene: 6. Germline lookup yields CDR1 MNHEY and CDR2 SVGAGI. CDR3 length: 18 residues. In DNA, the CDR3 is TGTGCCAGCAGTTACGGGTCGGGACTAGCGGGAGGACAAGAGACCCAGTACTTC. This codes for CASSYGSGLAGGQETQYF.

This clonotype was picked up many times. This chain uses TRBV7-2 with TRBJ2-2; D is unresolved. V was clipped by 6 bases and J by 1 base, with 9 bases between them. Germline V gene lookup returns CDR1 SGHTA and CDR2 FQGNSA. The CDR3 is 14 amino acids. The CDR3 loop reads CASSPSGNTGELFF. CDR3 coding DNA: TGTGCCAGCAGTCCCTCAGGGAACACCGGGGAGCTGTTTTTT.

The V gene is TRBV10-3, the J gene TRBJ2-3; 8 bases line up with TRBD1. Losses at the gene ends were 4 bases for V and 4 bases for J; bases not matched to a gene: 7. Germline assignment: CDR1 ENHRY and CDR2 SYGVKD. The CDR3 spans 15 residues. Written as DNA, the CDR3 is TGTGCCATCAGTGGAGACAGGGGTGTTGCAGATACGCAGTATTTT. Translated: CAISGDRGVADTQYF.

This chain joins TRBV12-3 or TRBV12-4 and TRBJ2-7; D might be TRBD1 or TRBD2, each matching 5 bases. The CDR3 contains 13 residues. Trimming took 5 bases from V and 3 from J, leaving 11 bases between them. CDR3 loop: CASSLRGVYEQYF. CDR3 sequence (DNA): TGTGCCAGCAGTCTACGGGGCGTCTACGAGCAGTACTTC.